Listed below are T cell receptor beta chains from one sample, sequenced in a study of glioma-infiltrating T cells. TCRdb redid the calling of the multiplex PCR reads with MiXCR, one entry per CDR3 protein. The table includes more than 300,000 distinct CDR3 sequences, approximately 42% detected once. Source material: glioma tissue, nonneoplastic brain tissue, or PBMCs (not recorded which). The receptors originated from a human donor with low-grade glioma or glioblastoma, undergoing nonglioma brain surgery, or in good health (not recorded which). Each CDR3 is given with its conserved first and last residue. Fields, in order: D gene, V gene, J gene, clone size, CDR3 protein, CDR3 DNA. D genes are given only for firm matches. Expanded clones get a size class; other rows say once, few or many, or leave the size out.

d_call: -
v_call: TRBV7-2
j_call: TRBJ2-5
clone_size: -
cdr3_aa: CASSRQVQDPQYF
cdr3_nt: TGTGCCAGCAGCAGACAGGTACAAGACCCCCAGTACTTC

d_call: -
v_call: TRBV20-1
j_call: TRBJ2-7
clone_size: few
cdr3_aa: CSAVSGAPSYEQYF
cdr3_nt: TGCAGTGCTGTTAGCGGAGCTCCCTCCTACGAGCAGTACTTC

d_call: -
v_call: TRBV20-1
j_call: TRBJ1-1
clone_size: -
cdr3_aa: CSAREPGMNTEAFF
cdr3_nt: TGCAGTGCTAGGGAGCCAGGGATGAACACTGAAGCTTTCTTT

d_call: -
v_call: TRBV28
j_call: TRBJ2-7
clone_size: few
cdr3_aa: CASRPPPGVSYEQYF
cdr3_nt: TGTGCCAGCAGGCCACCCCCGGGCGTCTCCTACGAGCAGTACTTC

d_call: -
v_call: TRBV24-1
j_call: TRBJ1-2
clone_size: few
cdr3_aa: CATSEAGSLRYTF
cdr3_nt: TGTGCCACCAGTGAAGCGGGCAGTTTGCGCTACACCTTC

d_call: -
v_call: TRBV11-2
j_call: TRBJ2-7
clone_size: -
cdr3_aa: CASSSLRDISAEQYF
cdr3_nt: TGTGCCAGCAGCTCGCTCCGGGACATCTCCGCCGAGCAGTACTTC

d_call: -
v_call: TRBV6-5
j_call: TRBJ2-2
clone_size: many
cdr3_aa: CASSYSLPGELFF
cdr3_nt: TGTGCCAGCAGTTACTCCCTTCCGGGGGAGCTGTTTTTT

d_call: -
v_call: TRBV27
j_call: TRBJ2-1
clone_size: many
cdr3_aa: CASRAGTPYNEQFF
cdr3_nt: TGTGCCAGCAGGGCCGGGACACCTTACAATGAGCAGTTCTTC

d_call: -
v_call: TRBV6-5
j_call: TRBJ2-6
clone_size: -
cdr3_aa: CASSLRGSFSGANALTF
cdr3_nt: TGCGCCAGCAGTTTGAGGGGGTCCTTCTCTGGGGCCAACGCCCTGACTTTC

d_call: TRBD1
v_call: TRBV5-1
j_call: TRBJ1-1
clone_size: many
cdr3_aa: CASTFGQGAGGAFF
cdr3_nt: TGCGCCAGCACCTTTGGGCAGGGGGCAGGGGGAGCTTTCTTT

d_call: -
v_call: TRBV15
j_call: TRBJ2-7
clone_size: many
cdr3_aa: CATSRDLATHTPYEQYF
cdr3_nt: TGTGCCACCAGCAGAGATCTGGCGACACATACCCCCTACGAGCAGTACTTC

d_call: -
v_call: TRBV7-2
j_call: TRBJ1-2
clone_size: -
cdr3_aa: CASSSAQVSYGYTF
cdr3_nt: TGTGCCAGCAGCTCCGCACAGGTTTCCTATGGCTACACCTTC

d_call: TRBD1
v_call: TRBV7-9
j_call: TRBJ2-7
clone_size: few
cdr3_aa: CASSTGTGAHEQYF
cdr3_nt: TGTGCCAGCAGCACCGGGACAGGGGCTCACGAGCAGTACTTC

d_call: -
v_call: TRBV4-2
j_call: TRBJ2-1
clone_size: -
cdr3_aa: CASSQVTGTYEQFF
cdr3_nt: TGTGCCAGCAGCCAAGTGACAGGAACCTACGAGCAGTTCTTC

d_call: -
v_call: TRBV7-2
j_call: TRBJ1-1
clone_size: -
cdr3_aa: CASSLFRGRGDTEAFF
cdr3_nt: TGTGCCAGCAGCTTATTTCGGGGACGGGGGGACACTGAAGCTTTCTTT

d_call: -
v_call: TRBV18
j_call: TRBJ1-2
clone_size: few
cdr3_aa: CASSITGNYGYTF
cdr3_nt: TGTGCCAGCTCAATTACGGGAAACTATGGCTACACCTTC

d_call: -
v_call: TRBV5-4
j_call: TRBJ2-7
clone_size: -
cdr3_aa: CASSPPGTSSYEQYF
cdr3_nt: TGTGCCAGCAGCCCCCCAGGTACGTCCTCCTACGAGCAGTACTTC

d_call: -
v_call: TRBV19
j_call: TRBJ2-3
clone_size: -
cdr3_aa: CASRILSTDTQYF
cdr3_nt: TGTGCCAGTAGAATCCTGTCGACAGATACGCAGTATTTT

d_call: TRBD2
v_call: TRBV30
j_call: TRBJ2-1
clone_size: few
cdr3_aa: CACRGGRGWNEQFF
cdr3_nt: TGTGCCTGCCGTGGCGGGAGGGGATGGAATGAGCAGTTCTTC

d_call: TRBD2
v_call: TRBV15
j_call: TRBJ2-3
clone_size: -
cdr3_aa: CATSSVLAGGPDTQYF
cdr3_nt: TGTGCCACCAGCAGCGTACTAGCGGGGGGGCCAGATACGCAGTATTTT

d_call: TRBD1
v_call: TRBV18
j_call: TRBJ2-1
clone_size: few
cdr3_aa: CASSRTGDNEQFF
cdr3_nt: TGTGCCAGCTCCCGGACAGGGGACAATGAGCAGTTCTTC

d_call: TRBD2
v_call: TRBV28
j_call: TRBJ2-3
clone_size: many
cdr3_aa: CASSLRLTSGSTDTQYF
cdr3_nt: TGTGCCAGCAGTTTGCGTCTCACTAGCGGGAGCACAGATACGCAGTATTTT

d_call: TRBD1
v_call: TRBV24-1
j_call: TRBJ2-2
clone_size: many
cdr3_aa: CATSDSTTGEITGELFF
cdr3_nt: TGTGCCACCAGTGATTCTACTACAGGGGAGATTACCGGGGAGCTGTTTTTT

d_call: -
v_call: TRBV28
j_call: TRBJ1-2
clone_size: few
cdr3_aa: CASSHRGGDGYTF
cdr3_nt: TGTGCCAGCAGTCATCGGGGAGGGGATGGCTACACCTTC

d_call: -
v_call: TRBV6-1
j_call: TRBJ1-6
clone_size: many
cdr3_aa: CASSEERGVDSPLHF
cdr3_nt: TGTGCCAGCAGTGAAGAAAGGGGGGTGGATTCACCCCTCCACTTT

d_call: -
v_call: TRBV6-1
j_call: TRBJ1-2
clone_size: many
cdr3_aa: CASSESGRTRSYGYTF
cdr3_nt: TGTGCCAGCAGTGAGTCCGGACGGACGAGATCCTATGGCTACACCTTC

d_call: TRBD1
v_call: TRBV7-9
j_call: TRBJ1-2
clone_size: -
cdr3_aa: CASSLQGALNYGYTF
cdr3_nt: TGTGCCAGCAGTTTACAGGGGGCGCTTAACTATGGCTACACCTTC

d_call: TRBD1
v_call: TRBV11-2
j_call: TRBJ2-7
clone_size: many
cdr3_aa: CASRGYGGQGAYEQYF
cdr3_nt: TGTGCCAGCAGGGGTTATGGGGGACAGGGGGCATACGAGCAGTACTTC

d_call: TRBD2
v_call: TRBV5-1
j_call: TRBJ2-7
clone_size: -
cdr3_aa: CASSLEVSGKMWYF
cdr3_nt: TGCGCCAGCAGCTTGGAGGTTAGCGGGAAGATGTGGTACTTC

d_call: -
v_call: TRBV5-8
j_call: TRBJ2-3
clone_size: few
cdr3_aa: CASSSPPSDTQYF
cdr3_nt: TGTGCCAGCAGCTCGCCCCCCAGCGATACGCAGTATTTT

d_call: TRBD2
v_call: TRBV4-3
j_call: TRBJ2-3
clone_size: few
cdr3_aa: CASSPLAGAGDTQYF
cdr3_nt: TGCGCCAGCAGCCCGCTAGCGGGAGCCGGAGATACGCAGTATTTT

d_call: -
v_call: TRBV7-6
j_call: TRBJ1-2
clone_size: -
cdr3_aa: CASSLPYLAGHTF
cdr3_nt: TGTGCCAGCAGCTTACCTTACCTGGCTGGCCACACCTTC

d_call: -
v_call: TRBV6-1
j_call: TRBJ2-7
clone_size: many
cdr3_aa: CASIPTPWTNYEQYF
cdr3_nt: TGTGCCAGCATACCTACTCCCTGGACTAACTACGAGCAGTACTTC

d_call: -
v_call: TRBV7-9
j_call: TRBJ1-1
clone_size: few
cdr3_aa: CASSPDTNTEAFF
cdr3_nt: TGTGCCAGCAGCCCCGACACAAACACTGAAGCTTTCTTT

d_call: TRBD2
v_call: TRBV7-6
j_call: TRBJ2-1
clone_size: -
cdr3_aa: CASSYGLAVHNEQFF
cdr3_nt: TGCGCCAGCAGCTACGGACTAGCGGTCCACAATGAGCAGTTCTTC

d_call: -
v_call: TRBV2
j_call: TRBJ2-1
clone_size: -
cdr3_aa: CASSGSSRNEQFF
cdr3_nt: TGTGCCAGCAGTGGAAGTAGTCGCAATGAGCAGTTCTTC

d_call: -
v_call: TRBV7-3
j_call: TRBJ2-2
clone_size: -
cdr3_aa: CASSSVGQTGELFF
cdr3_nt: TGTGCCAGCAGCTCAGTAGGACAGACCGGGGAGCTGTTTTTT

d_call: TRBD2
v_call: TRBV4-2
j_call: TRBJ2-2
clone_size: -
cdr3_aa: CASSKGGLAGPAGELFF
cdr3_nt: TGTGCCAGCAGCAAAGGGGGCCTAGCGGGACCGGCCGGGGAGCTGTTTTTT

d_call: TRBD1
v_call: TRBV2
j_call: TRBJ2-7
clone_size: few
cdr3_aa: CASPPGRDRVTEQYF
cdr3_nt: TGTGCCAGCCCACCGGGCCGGGACAGGGTGACCGAGCAGTACTTC

d_call: TRBD1
v_call: TRBV27
j_call: TRBJ2-7
clone_size: -
cdr3_aa: CASSLTGITYEQYF
cdr3_nt: TGTGCCAGCAGTTTGACAGGGATTACCTACGAGCAGTACTTC

d_call: -
v_call: TRBV27
j_call: TRBJ2-5
clone_size: -
cdr3_aa: CVSSLKEGETQYF
cdr3_nt: TGTGTTAGCAGTTTAAAGGAGGGAGAGACCCAGTACTTC

d_call: -
v_call: TRBV5-4
j_call: TRBJ1-3
clone_size: once
cdr3_aa: CASSLAKAGPPGNTIYF
cdr3_nt: TGTGCCAGCAGCTTGGCCAAGGCGGGGCCTCCCGGAAACACCATATATTTT

d_call: -
v_call: TRBV4-3
j_call: TRBJ2-1
clone_size: few
cdr3_aa: CASSQGRGSGNEQFF
cdr3_nt: TGCGCCAGCAGCCAAGGAAGGGGAAGTGGAAATGAGCAGTTCTTC

d_call: -
v_call: TRBV10-3
j_call: TRBJ2-3
clone_size: few
cdr3_aa: CAISSRDTTTDTQYF
cdr3_nt: TGTGCCATCAGCTCTAGGGACACCACCACAGATACGCAGTATTTT

d_call: -
v_call: TRBV28
j_call: TRBJ2-5
clone_size: -
cdr3_aa: CASSDLRVSYQETQYF
cdr3_nt: TGTGCCAGCAGCGATTTGAGGGTATCGTACCAAGAGACCCAGTACTTC

d_call: -
v_call: TRBV2
j_call: TRBJ2-7
clone_size: -
cdr3_aa: CASSAEGGGVYEQYF
cdr3_nt: TGTGCCAGCAGTGCCGAGGGTGGAGGTGTTTACGAGCAGTACTTC

d_call: -
v_call: TRBV28
j_call: TRBJ1-2
clone_size: many
cdr3_aa: CASSPHTGSSYGYTF
cdr3_nt: TGTGCCAGCAGCCCCCACACCGGTTCGAGCTATGGCTACACCTTC

d_call: -
v_call: TRBV6-1
j_call: TRBJ1-5
clone_size: many
cdr3_aa: CASSEYLYSNQPQHF
cdr3_nt: TGTGCCAGCAGTGAATATCTGTATAGCAATCAGCCCCAGCATTTT

d_call: -
v_call: TRBV4-1
j_call: TRBJ1-5
clone_size: -
cdr3_aa: CASSRSEGDPQHF
cdr3_nt: TGCGCCAGCAGCCGGAGTGAGGGCGATCCCCAGCATTTT

d_call: -
v_call: TRBV6-2/TRBV6-3
j_call: TRBJ2-7
clone_size: -
cdr3_aa: CASSPRAGLFYEQYF
cdr3_nt: TGTGCCAGCAGCCCCCGTGCGGGACTCTTTTACGAGCAGTACTTC

d_call: TRBD2
v_call: TRBV28
j_call: TRBJ2-1
clone_size: many
cdr3_aa: CASRSGSSYNEQFF
cdr3_nt: TGTGCCAGCCGTAGCGGGAGCTCCTACAATGAGCAGTTCTTC

d_call: TRBD1
v_call: TRBV10-3
j_call: TRBJ2-1
clone_size: few
cdr3_aa: CAISESRGQGGNEQFF
cdr3_nt: TGTGCCATCAGTGAGTCGAGAGGACAGGGAGGCAATGAGCAGTTCTTC